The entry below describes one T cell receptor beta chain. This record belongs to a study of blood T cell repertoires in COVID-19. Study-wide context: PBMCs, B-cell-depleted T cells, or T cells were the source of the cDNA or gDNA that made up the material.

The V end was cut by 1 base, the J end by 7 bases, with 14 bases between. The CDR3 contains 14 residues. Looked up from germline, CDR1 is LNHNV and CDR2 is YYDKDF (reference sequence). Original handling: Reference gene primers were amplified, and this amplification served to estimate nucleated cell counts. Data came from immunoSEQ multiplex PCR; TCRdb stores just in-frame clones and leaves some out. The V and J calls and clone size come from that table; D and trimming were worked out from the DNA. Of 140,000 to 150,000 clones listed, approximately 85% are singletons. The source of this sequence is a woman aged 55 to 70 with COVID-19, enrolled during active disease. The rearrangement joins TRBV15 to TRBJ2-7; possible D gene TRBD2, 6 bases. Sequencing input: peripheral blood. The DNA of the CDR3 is TGTGCCACCAGCAGAGCGTACGGAGGGGAAGAGCAGTACTTC. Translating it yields CATSRAYGGEEQYF.